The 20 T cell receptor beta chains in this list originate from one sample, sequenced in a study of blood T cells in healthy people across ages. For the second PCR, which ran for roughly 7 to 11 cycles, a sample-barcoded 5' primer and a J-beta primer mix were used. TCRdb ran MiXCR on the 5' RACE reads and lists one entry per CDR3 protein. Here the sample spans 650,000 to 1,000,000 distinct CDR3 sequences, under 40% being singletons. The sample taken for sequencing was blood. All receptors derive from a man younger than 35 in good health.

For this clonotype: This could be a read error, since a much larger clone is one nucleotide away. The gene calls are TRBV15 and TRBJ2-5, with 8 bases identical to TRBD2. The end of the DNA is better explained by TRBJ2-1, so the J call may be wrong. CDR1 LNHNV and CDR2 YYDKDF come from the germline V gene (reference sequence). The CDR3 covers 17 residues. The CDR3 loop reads CATSRDRSGEYQETQFF. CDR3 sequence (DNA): TGTGCCACCAGCAGAGATCGTAGCGGGGAGTACCAAGAGACCCAGTTCTTC.

The CDR3 region is CASSFGTENYEQYF. Written as DNA, the CDR3 is TGCGCCAGCAGCTTCGGCACCGAGAACTACGAGCAGTACTTC. The chain couples TRBV5-1 to TRBJ2-7; D remains ambiguous. CDR1 and CDR2 from the germline V gene are SGHRS and YFSETQ. Between the trimmed V and J ends, which lost 2 bases and 3 bases, there was a span of 12 bases. The CDR3 has 14 amino acids.

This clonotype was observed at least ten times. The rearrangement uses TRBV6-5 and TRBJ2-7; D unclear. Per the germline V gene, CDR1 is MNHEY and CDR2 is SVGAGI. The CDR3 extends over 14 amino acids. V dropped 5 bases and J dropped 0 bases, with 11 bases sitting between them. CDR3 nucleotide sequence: TGTGCCAGCAGTAGAACGAATCCCTCCTACGAGCAGTACTTC. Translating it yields CASSRTNPSYEQYF.

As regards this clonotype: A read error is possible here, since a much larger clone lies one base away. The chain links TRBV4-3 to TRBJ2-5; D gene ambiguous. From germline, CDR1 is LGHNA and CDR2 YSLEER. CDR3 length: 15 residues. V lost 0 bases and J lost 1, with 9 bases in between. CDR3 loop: CASSQDWAVQETQYF. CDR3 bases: TGCGCCAGCAGCCAAGATTGGGCGGTCCAAGAGACCCAGTACTTC.

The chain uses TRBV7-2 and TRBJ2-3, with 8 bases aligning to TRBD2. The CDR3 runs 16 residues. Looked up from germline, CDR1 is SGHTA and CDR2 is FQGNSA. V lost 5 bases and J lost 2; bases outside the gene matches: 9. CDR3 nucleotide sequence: TGTGCCAGCAGCCCGACTAGCGAAATATCCACAGATACGCAGTATTTT. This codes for CASSPTSEISTDTQYF.

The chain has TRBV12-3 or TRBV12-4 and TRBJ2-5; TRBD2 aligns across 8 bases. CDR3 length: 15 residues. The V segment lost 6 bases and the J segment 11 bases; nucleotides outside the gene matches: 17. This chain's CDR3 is CASSRRSGVNNEQYF. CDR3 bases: TGTGCCAGCAGCCGCCGTAGCGGGGTTAACAATGAGCAGTACTTC.

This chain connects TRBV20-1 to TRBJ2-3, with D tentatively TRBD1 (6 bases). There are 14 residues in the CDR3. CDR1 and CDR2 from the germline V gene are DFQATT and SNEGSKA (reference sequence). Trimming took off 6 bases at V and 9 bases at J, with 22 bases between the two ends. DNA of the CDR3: TGCAGTGCCACAACAGGGATGGTTGGGCAGACGCAGTATTTT. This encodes CSATTGMVGQTQYF.

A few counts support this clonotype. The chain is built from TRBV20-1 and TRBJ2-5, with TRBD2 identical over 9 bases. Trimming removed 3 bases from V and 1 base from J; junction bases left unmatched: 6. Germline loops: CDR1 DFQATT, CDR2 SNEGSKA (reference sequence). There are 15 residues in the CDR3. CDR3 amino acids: CSASRLAGLQETQYF. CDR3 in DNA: TGCAGTGCTAGCCGGCTAGCGGGGCTCCAAGAGACCCAGTACTTC.

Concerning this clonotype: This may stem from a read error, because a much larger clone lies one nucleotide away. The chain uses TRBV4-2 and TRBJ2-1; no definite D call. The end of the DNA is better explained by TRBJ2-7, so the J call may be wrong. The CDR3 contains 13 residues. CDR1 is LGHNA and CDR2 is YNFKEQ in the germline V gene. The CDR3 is CASSQDQQVEQYF. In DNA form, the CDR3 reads TGTGCCAGCAGCCAAGATCAGCAGGTCGAGCAGTACTTC.

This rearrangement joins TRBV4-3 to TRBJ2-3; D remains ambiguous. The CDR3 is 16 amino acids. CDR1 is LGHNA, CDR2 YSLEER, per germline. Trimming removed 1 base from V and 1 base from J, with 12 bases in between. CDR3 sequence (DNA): TGCGCCAGCAGCCAAGGGTCAACCCCGGGCACAGATACGCAGTATTTT. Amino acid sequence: CASSQGSTPGTDTQYF.

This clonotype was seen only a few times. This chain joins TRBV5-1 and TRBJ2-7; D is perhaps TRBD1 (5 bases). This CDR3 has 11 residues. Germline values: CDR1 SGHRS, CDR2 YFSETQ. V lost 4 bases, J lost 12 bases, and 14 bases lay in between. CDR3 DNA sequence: TGCGCCAGCAGCCTGATGGACACGTGGTACTTC. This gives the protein CASSLMDTWYF.

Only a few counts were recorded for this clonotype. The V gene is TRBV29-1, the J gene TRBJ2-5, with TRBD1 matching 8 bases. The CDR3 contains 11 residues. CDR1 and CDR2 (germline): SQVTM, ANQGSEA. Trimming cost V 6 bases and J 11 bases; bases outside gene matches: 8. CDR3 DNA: TGCAGCGTCAGGGGGCCCAATGAGCAGTACTTC. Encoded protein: CSVRGPNEQYF. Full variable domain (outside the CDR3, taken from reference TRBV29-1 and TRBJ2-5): SAVISQKPSRDICQRGTSLTIQCQVDSQVTMMFWYRQQPGQSLTLIATANQGSEATYESGFVIDKFPISRPNLTFSTLTVSNMSPEDSSIYLCSVRGPNEQYFGPGTRLLVL.

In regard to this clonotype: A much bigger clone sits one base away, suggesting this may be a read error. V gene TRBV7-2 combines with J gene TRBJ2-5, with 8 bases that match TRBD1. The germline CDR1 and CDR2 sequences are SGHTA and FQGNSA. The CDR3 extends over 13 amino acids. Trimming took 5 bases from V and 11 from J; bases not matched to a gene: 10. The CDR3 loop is CASSVQDRAAQYF. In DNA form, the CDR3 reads TGTGCCAGCAGCGTTCAGGACAGGGCTGCGCAGTACTTC.

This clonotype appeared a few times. Here the CDR3 DNA reads TGTGCCAGCAGCCAAGAGCGGACGGTGCATGAGCAGTTCTTC. Translating gives CASSQERTVHEQFF. The rearrangement links TRBV3-1 to TRBJ2-1; D not resolved. Germline CDR1 and CDR2: LGHDT and YNNKEL (reference sequence). Deletions cut 0 bases from V and 8 bases from J, with 11 bases between. This CDR3 is built from 14 residues.

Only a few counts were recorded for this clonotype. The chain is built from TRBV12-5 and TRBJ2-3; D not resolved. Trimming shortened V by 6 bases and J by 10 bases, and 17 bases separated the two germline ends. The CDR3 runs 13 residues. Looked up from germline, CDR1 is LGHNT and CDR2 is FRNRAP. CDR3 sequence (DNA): TGTGCTAGTGGCACACTAAGGGCACCATCGCAGTATTTT. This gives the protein CASGTLRAPSQYF.

CDR3 protein: CSARAGTGGFGYTF. For the CDR3, the DNA is TGCAGTGCTAGAGCCGGGACAGGGGGGTTCGGCTACACCTTC. The genes are TRBV20-1 and TRBJ1-2; 11 nucleotides line up with TRBD1. With V trimmed by 1 base and J by 8 bases, 6 bases remained unmatched. This CDR3 contains 14 residues. CDR1 DFQATT and CDR2 SNEGSKA come from the germline V gene (reference sequence).

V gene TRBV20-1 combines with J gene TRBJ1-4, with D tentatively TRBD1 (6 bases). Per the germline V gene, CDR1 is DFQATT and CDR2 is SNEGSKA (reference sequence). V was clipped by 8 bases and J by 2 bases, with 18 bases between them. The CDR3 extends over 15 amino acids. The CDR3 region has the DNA TGCAGTCCTCGGGGGCTGACCTCTACTAATGAAAAACTGTTTTTT. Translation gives CSPRGLTSTNEKLFF.

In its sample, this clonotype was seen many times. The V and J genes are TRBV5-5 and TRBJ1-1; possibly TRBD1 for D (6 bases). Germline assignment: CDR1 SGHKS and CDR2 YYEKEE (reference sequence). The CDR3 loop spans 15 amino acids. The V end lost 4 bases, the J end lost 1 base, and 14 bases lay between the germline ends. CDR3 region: CASSARDMENTEAFF. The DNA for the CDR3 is TGTGCCAGCAGCGCGAGGGACATGGAGAACACTGAAGCTTTCTTT.

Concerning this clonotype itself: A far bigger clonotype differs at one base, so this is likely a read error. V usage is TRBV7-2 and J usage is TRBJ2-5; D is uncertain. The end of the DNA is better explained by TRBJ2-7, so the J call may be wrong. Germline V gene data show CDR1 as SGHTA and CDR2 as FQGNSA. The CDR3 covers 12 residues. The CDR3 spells CAGSLEVDEQYF. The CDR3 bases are TGTGCCGGCAGCTTAGAAGTCGACGAGCAGTACTTC.

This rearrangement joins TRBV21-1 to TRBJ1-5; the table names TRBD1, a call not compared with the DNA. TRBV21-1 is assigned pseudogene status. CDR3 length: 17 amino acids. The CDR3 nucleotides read TGTGCCAGCAGCAAAGCGCAAACAGGTAAAGGCAATCAGCCCCAGCATTTT. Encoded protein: CASSKAQTGKGNQPQHF.